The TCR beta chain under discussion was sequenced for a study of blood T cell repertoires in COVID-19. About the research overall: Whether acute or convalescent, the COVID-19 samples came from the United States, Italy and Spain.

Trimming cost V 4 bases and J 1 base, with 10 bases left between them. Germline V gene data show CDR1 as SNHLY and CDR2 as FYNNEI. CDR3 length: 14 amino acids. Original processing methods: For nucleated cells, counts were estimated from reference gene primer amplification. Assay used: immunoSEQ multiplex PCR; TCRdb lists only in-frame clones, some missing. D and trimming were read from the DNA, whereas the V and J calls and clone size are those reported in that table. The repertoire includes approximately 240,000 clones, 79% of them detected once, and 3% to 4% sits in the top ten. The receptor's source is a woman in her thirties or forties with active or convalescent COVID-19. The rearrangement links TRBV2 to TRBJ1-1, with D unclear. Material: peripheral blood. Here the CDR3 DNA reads TGTGCCAGCAGTGCCACCCGGGGGAACACTGAAGCTTTCTTT. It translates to CASSATRGNTEAFF.